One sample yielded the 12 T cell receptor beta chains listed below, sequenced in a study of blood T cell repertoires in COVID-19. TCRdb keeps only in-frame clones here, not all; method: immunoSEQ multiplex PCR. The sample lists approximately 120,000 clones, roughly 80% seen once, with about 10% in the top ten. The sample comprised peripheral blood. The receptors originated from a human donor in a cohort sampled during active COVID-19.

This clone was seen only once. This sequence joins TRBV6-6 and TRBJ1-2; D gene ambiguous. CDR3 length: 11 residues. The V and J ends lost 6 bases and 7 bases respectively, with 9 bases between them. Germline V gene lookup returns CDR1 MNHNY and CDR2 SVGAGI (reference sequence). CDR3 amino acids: CASSRPSGYTF. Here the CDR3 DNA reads TGTGCCAGCAGCCGACCGAGTGGCTACACCTTC.

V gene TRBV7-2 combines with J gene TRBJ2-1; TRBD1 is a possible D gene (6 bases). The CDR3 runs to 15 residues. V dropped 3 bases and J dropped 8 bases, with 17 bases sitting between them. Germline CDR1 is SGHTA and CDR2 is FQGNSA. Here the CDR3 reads CASSLESTGKHEQFF. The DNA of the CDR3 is TGTGCCAGCAGCTTGGAATCGACAGGTAAACATGAGCAGTTCTTC.

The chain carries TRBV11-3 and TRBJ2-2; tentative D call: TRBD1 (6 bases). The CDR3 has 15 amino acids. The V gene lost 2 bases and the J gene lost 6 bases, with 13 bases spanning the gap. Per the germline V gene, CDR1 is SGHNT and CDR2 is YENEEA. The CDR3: CASSLRSGVAGELFF. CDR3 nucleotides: TGTGCCAGCAGCTTACGATCAGGGGTGGCCGGGGAGCTGTTTTTT.

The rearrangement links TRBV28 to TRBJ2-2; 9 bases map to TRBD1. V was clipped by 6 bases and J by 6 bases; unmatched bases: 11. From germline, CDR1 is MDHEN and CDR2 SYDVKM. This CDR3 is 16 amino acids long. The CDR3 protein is CASSRTGTGFSGELFF. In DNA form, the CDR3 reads TGTGCCAGCAGCCGGACCGGGACAGGGTTTTCCGGGGAGCTGTTTTTT.

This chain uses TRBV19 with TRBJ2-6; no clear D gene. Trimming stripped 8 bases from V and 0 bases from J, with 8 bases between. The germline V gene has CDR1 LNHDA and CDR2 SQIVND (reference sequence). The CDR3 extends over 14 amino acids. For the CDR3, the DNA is TGTGCCAGTGCGTTAGTCTCTGGGGCCAACGTCCTGACTTTC. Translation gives CASALVSGANVLTF.

The chain's CDR3 is CASSLASGTGHEKLFF. CDR3 DNA sequence: TGTGCCAGCAGCTTAGCGTCCGGGACAGGGCATGAAAAACTGTTTTTT. The V and J genes are TRBV7-9 and TRBJ1-4; TRBD1 agrees at 9 bases. The germline gives CDR1 SEHNR, CDR2 FQNEAQ (reference sequence). CDR3 length equals 16 residues. Trimming cost V 0 bases and J 6 bases; bases outside gene matches: 5.

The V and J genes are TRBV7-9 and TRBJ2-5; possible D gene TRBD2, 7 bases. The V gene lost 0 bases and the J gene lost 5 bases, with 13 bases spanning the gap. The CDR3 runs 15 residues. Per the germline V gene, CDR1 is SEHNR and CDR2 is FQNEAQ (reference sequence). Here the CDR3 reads CASSLAGGPRETQYF. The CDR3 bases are TGTGCCAGCAGCTTAGCGGGGGGGCCTCGGGAGACCCAGTACTTC.

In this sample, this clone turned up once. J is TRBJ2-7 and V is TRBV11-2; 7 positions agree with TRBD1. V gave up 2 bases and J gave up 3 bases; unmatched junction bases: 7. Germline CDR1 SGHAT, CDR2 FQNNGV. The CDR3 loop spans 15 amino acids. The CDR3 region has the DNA TGTGCCAGCAGCTTAATCGAGACAGGGTTCTACGAGCAGTACTTC. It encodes CASSLIETGFYEQYF.

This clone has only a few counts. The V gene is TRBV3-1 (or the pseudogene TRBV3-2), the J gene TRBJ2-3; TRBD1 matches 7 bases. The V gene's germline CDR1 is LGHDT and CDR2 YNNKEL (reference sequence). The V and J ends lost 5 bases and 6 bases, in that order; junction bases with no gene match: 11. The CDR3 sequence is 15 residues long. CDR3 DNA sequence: TGTGCCAGCAGCTCACAGGGGCGTGTAGGGGATACGCAGTATTTT. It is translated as CASSSQGRVGDTQYF.

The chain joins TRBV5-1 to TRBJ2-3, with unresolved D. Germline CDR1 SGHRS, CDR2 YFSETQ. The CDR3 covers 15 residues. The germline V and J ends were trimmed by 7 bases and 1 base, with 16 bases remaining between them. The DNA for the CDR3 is TGCGCCAGCGTCCCCCAGTCGAGCGGCACAGATACGCAGTATTTT. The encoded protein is CASVPQSSGTDTQYF. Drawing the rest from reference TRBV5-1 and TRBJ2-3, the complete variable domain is KAGVTQTPRYLIKTRGQQVTLSCSPISGHRSVSWYQQTPGQGLQFLFEYFSETQRNKGNFPGRFSGRQFSNSRSEMNVSTLELGDSALYLCASVPQSSGTDTQYFGPGTRLTVL.

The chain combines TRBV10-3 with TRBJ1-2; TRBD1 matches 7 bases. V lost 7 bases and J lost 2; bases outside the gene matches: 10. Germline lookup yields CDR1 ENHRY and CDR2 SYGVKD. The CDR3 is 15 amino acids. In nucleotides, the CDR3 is TGTGCCATCACCTTGACACAGGGGTTCAACTATGGCTACACCTTC. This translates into CAITLTQGFNYGYTF.

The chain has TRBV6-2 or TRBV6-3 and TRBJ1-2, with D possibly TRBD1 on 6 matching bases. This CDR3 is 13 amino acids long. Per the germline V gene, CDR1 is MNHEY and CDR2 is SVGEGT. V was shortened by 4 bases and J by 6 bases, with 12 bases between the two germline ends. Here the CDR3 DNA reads TGTGCCAGCAGTTCAGGGGCTCAAAATGGCTACACCTTC. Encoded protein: CASSSGAQNGYTF.